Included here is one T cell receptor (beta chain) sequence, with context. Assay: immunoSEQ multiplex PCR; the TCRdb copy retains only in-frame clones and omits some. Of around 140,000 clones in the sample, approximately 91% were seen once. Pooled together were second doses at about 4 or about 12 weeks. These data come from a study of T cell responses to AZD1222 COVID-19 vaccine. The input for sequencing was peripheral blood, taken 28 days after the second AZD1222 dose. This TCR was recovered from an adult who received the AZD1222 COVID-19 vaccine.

The CDR3 here is CASSLRTGVGAEQYF. The CDR3 DNA is TGTGCCAGCAGCCTCCGGACAGGGGTTGGTGCCGAGCAGTACTTC. This chain joins TRBV5-4 and TRBJ2-7; 9 bases are a match to TRBD1. With V trimmed by 4 bases and J by 6 bases, 11 bases remained unmatched. The CDR3 loop spans 15 amino acids. In germline, CDR1 is SGHNT, CDR2 YYREEE (reference sequence).